Detailed here is one T cell receptor beta chain. Its specificity is unknown. The DNA ends 3 residues before the CDR3 does, and the rest of the CDR3 is filled in from the germline J gene. FACS sorting followed an approximately 6-day coculture of CFSE-labeled recipient PBMCs with irradiated graft donor PBMCs. The repertoire was sequenced with immunoSEQ multiplex PCR; TCRdb's copy has only in-frame clones and lacks some. This table holds roughly 990 clones. The data originate from a study of Tregs in tolerant kidney transplant recipients. V was pared by 0 bases and J by 1 base, with 5 bases of the junction left unmatched. Germline V gene lookup returns CDR1 SGDLS and CDR2 YYNGEE. This CDR3 spans 16 amino acids.

The receptor was isolated from a human patient who received a combined kidney and bone marrow transplant. This sequence joins TRBV9 and TRBJ2-5, with 8 bases aligning to TRBD2. The sample consisted of CD4+ T cells from blood cultured with allogeneic cells, taken before the transplant. The CDR3 sequence: CASSVGSGNLQETQYF. The sequenced part of the CDR3 DNA is TGTGCCAGCAGCGTAGGTAGCGGGAATCTCCAAGAGACC.